This passage covers 19 T cell receptor beta chains from one sample sequenced in a study of neurological immune-mediated disorders. TCRdb re-analysed the 5' RACE reads in MiXCR, keeping a single row per CDR3 protein. The sample includes tens of thousands of distinct CDR3 sequences, approximately 17% of them seen just once. Sequencing used PBMCs. These receptors were collected from a woman aged 40 to 55 in good health.

This clonotype has a handful of counts. The chain uses TRBV28 and TRBJ1-4, with D maybe TRBD1 (6 bases). The CDR3 has 14 residues. Trimming stripped 5 bases from V and 2 bases from J, with 9 bases between. Germline V gene data show CDR1 as MDHEN and CDR2 as SYDVKM. In nucleotides, the CDR3 is TGTGCCAGCAGTATAACAGGGACTAATGAAAAACTGTTTTTT. This encodes CASSITGTNEKLFF.

This clonotype appeared many times. The chain links TRBV6-2 or TRBV6-3 to TRBJ2-7; 7 nucleotides match TRBD1. Germline values: CDR1 MNHEY, CDR2 SVGEGT. V gave up 7 bases and J gave up 0 bases; unmatched junction bases: 3. There are 13 residues in the CDR3. The CDR3 is CASTRDSSYEQYF. CDR3 coding DNA: TGTGCCAGCACCAGGGACAGCTCCTACGAGCAGTACTTC.

This clonotype has a count of ten or more. The chain is built from TRBV7-2 and TRBJ2-3; 10 bases align to TRBD1. The CDR3 is 16 residues long. The germline V gene encodes CDR1 SGHTA and CDR2 FQGNSA. The junction had 10 bases not matched to a gene; V was cut back by 5 bases and J by 5 bases. As DNA, the CDR3 is TGTGCCAGCAGCAAGAGCGGGACAGGGGCGGGAGATACGCAGTATTTT. Translated, it gives CASSKSGTGAGDTQYF.

In this sample, this clonotype turned up many times. The CDR3: CASSPRREGWFDNEQFF. The CDR3 nucleotides read TGTGCCAGCAGCCCGAGGAGGGAAGGATGGTTCGACAATGAGCAGTTCTTC. The chain uses TRBV28 and TRBJ2-1; D is possibly TRBD2 (6 bases). The V gene's germline CDR1 is MDHEN and CDR2 SYDVKM. CDR3 length equals 17 residues. The V gene lost 6 bases and the J gene lost 5 bases, with 23 bases spanning the gap.

This clonotype was picked up many times. V is TRBV7-9 and J is TRBJ2-2; the D call may be TRBD1 or TRBD2 (6 bases each). The V gene's germline CDR1 is SEHNR and CDR2 FQNEAQ (reference sequence). V lost 5 bases and J 3 bases, leaving 19 bases between the germline ends. CDR3 size: 17 residues. The CDR3 sequence is CASSETAQGLDTGELFF. The CDR3 nucleotides are TGTGCCAGCAGCGAGACTGCACAGGGACTCGACACCGGGGAGCTGTTTTTT. Combining the CDR3 with reference TRBV7-9 and TRBJ2-2 gives the whole variable domain DTGVSQNPRHKITKRGQNVTFRCDPISEHNRLYWYRQTLGQGPEFLTYFQNEAQLEKSRLLSDRFSAERPKGSFSTLEIQRTEQGDSAMYLCASSETAQGLDTGELFFGEGSRLTVL.

Only a few counts were recorded for this clonotype. V is TRBV3-2 and J is TRBJ2-7; TRBD1, the table's D call, lacks a check against the DNA. TRBV3-2 is noted as a pseudogene. This CDR3 has 15 amino acids. Written as DNA, the CDR3 is TGTGCCAGCAGCCAGGCCGGGACAGGGTTCTACGAGCAGTACTTC. This translates into CASSQAGTGFYEQYF.

This clonotype has at least ten counts. The V and J genes are TRBV11-2 and TRBJ1-2, with D possibly matching TRBD1 (6 bases). The CDR3 is made up of 16 amino acids. The germline gives CDR1 SGHAT, CDR2 FQNNGV. Trimming took off 6 bases at V and 2 bases at J, with 19 bases between the two ends. CDR3 loop: CASSSAPGAFNYGYTF. The CDR3 coding sequence is TGTGCCAGCAGTTCGGCCCCGGGGGCGTTCAACTATGGCTACACCTTC.

This clonotype has ten or more counts. V and J are TRBV6-5 and TRBJ1-2; 11 positions agree with TRBD1. V was pared by 8 bases and J by 6 bases, with 5 bases of the junction left unmatched. This CDR3 is built from 13 residues. Per germline, CDR1 MNHEY and CDR2 SVGAGI. CDR3 DNA sequence: TGTGCCAGCTCCCCGGACAGGGGGCATGGCTACACCTTC. Amino acid sequence: CASSPDRGHGYTF.

The chain employs TRBV30 and TRBJ2-5, with no clear D. V lost 5 bases to trimming and J lost 3 bases, with 10 bases between them. The CDR3 contains 12 residues. Germline loops: CDR1 GTSNPN, CDR2 SVGIG (reference sequence). The CDR3 DNA reads TGTGCCTGGGGTCTGCCAAAAGAGACCCAGTACTTC. Protein sequence: CAWGLPKETQYF.

This clonotype was seen at least ten times. V and J are TRBV21-1 and TRBJ1-5; the table names TRBD1, a call not compared with the DNA. TRBV21-1 corresponds to a pseudogene. There are 16 residues in the CDR3. CDR3 amino acids: CASSKGGVGAVQPQHF. The CDR3 region has the DNA TGTGCCAGCAGCAAGGGGGGCGTGGGGGCAGTTCAGCCCCAGCATTTT.

There are many counts of this clonotype. The rearrangement joins TRBV6-5 to TRBJ2-5; 14 nucleotides align to TRBD2. The CDR3 sequence is 14 residues long. Germline CDR1 and CDR2: MNHEY and SVGAGI. V gave up 6 bases and J gave up 5 bases; unmatched junction bases: 2. The CDR3: CASRGLAGDETQYF. In DNA form, the CDR3 reads TGTGCCAGCAGGGGACTAGCGGGGGACGAGACCCAGTACTTC.

This clonotype was seen ten or more times. The chain recombines TRBV7-9 with TRBJ1-4, with 7 bases aligning to TRBD1. CDR3 length equals 14 residues. CDR1 and CDR2 from the germline V gene are SEHNR and FQNEAQ (reference sequence). V was pared by 8 bases and J by 4 bases, with 7 bases of the junction left unmatched. The CDR3 protein is CASCQGVNNEKLFF. In nucleotides, the CDR3 is TGTGCCAGCTGCCAGGGGGTCAATAATGAAAAACTGTTTTTT.

At least ten counts were recorded for this clonotype. J is TRBJ1-1 and V is TRBV12-3 or TRBV12-4; 9 nucleotides line up with TRBD1. CDR3 length: 20 residues. V lost 5 bases, J lost 1 base, and 20 bases stayed unmatched. CDR3 region: CASSDLDRGVFAGRNTEAFF. The DNA of the CDR3 is TGTGCCAGCAGTGACCTGGACAGGGGCGTTTTTGCCGGAAGGAACACTGAAGCTTTCTTT.

The rearrangement joins TRBV5-1 to TRBJ2-7; 11 nucleotides line up with TRBD1. V lost 3 bases, J lost 13 bases, and 6 bases stayed unmatched. This CDR3 has 12 residues. Per the germline V gene, CDR1 is SGHRS and CDR2 is YFSETQ. The CDR3 reads CASSSGQGAQYF. For the CDR3, the DNA is TGCGCCAGCAGCTCCGGACAGGGGGCACAATACTTC.

This clonotype was detected ten times or more. The chain recombines TRBV6-6 with TRBJ2-7, with a possible D match to TRBD2 (7 bases). Germline loops: CDR1 MNHNY, CDR2 SVGAGI (reference sequence). Trimming shortened V by 7 bases and J by 3 bases, and 13 bases separated the two germline ends. This CDR3 comprises 13 residues. The CDR3 loop is CASKGGGDYEQYF. The DNA of the CDR3 is TGTGCCAGCAAGGGAGGGGGAGACTACGAGCAGTACTTC.

This clonotype was seen many times. The J gene is TRBJ1-2, the V gene TRBV20-1; D unresolved. Per the germline V gene, CDR1 is DFQATT and CDR2 is SNEGSKA (reference sequence). V shed 6 bases and J shed 0 bases, with 20 bases lying between them. This CDR3 comprises 16 residues. CDR3 amino acids: CSAPPGGGYSNYGYTF. The CDR3 DNA sequence: TGCAGTGCCCCACCGGGCGGAGGCTACTCTAACTATGGCTACACCTTC.

This clonotype was observed a few times. This chain joins TRBV5-1 and TRBJ2-1; TRBD2 matches at 9 bases. Germline V gene data show CDR1 as SGHRS and CDR2 as YFSETQ. Losses at the gene ends were 5 bases for V and 15 bases for J; bases not matched to a gene: 18. The CDR3 is 15 residues long. CDR3 nucleotide sequence: TGCGCCAGCAGTTCCGGGACTTGCGGGGGGGCGGTTCTGTTCTTC. Protein sequence: CASSSGTCGGAVLFF.

This clonotype was detected ten times or more. The chain has TRBV7-3 and TRBJ2-5; TRBD1 aligns across 10 bases. This CDR3 has 15 residues. Per the germline V gene, CDR1 is SGHTA and CDR2 is FQGTGA. With V trimmed by 5 bases and J by 5 bases, 8 bases remained unmatched. The CDR3 is CASSPGTGDLETQYF. Here the CDR3 DNA reads TGTGCCAGCAGCCCCGGGACAGGGGATTTGGAGACCCAGTACTTC. Using reference TRBV7-3 and TRBJ2-5 for the parts outside the CDR3, the full variable domain is GAGVSQTPSNKVTEKGKYVELRCDPISGHTALYWYRQSLGQGPEFLIYFQGTGAADDSGLPNDRFFAVRPEGSVSTLKIQRTERGDSAVYLCASSPGTGDLETQYFGPGTRLLVL.

As for this clonotype: Just one base apart from a much larger clone, this may be a read error. The gene calls are TRBV28 and TRBJ2-7; D is unresolved. Germline CDR1 and CDR2: MDHEN and SYDVKM. The CDR3 sequence is 15 residues long. V lost 7 bases and J lost 2, with 18 bases in between. DNA for the CDR3: TGTGCCAGCAATTCCACCTACGTGGGCCCCTACGAGCAGTACGTC. Amino acid sequence: CASNSTYVGPYEQYV.